This T cell receptor beta chain is from a study of T cells in tuberculosis. Study as a whole: CD1B tetramers identified T cells specific for mycobacterial lipid GMM.

Broader study findings: Low-affinity CD1B-GMM tetramer-binding T cells may have been missed.

This CDR3 comprises 16 residues. J gave up 1 base and V 4 bases, and 6 bases lay outside the gene matches. Germline assignment: CDR1 LGHNA and CDR2 YNFKEQ. After thawing and overnight rest, PBMC were stained with GMM-loaded CD1B tetramer, viability dye and anti-CD3 for sorting. The lipid loaded on the CD1B tetramers was C32 glucose monomycolate from Rhodococcus equi. Tetramer-sorted PBMC had been CD14 monocyte-depleted before freezing. Sequencing of TCR-alpha and TCR-beta chains was unpaired. Method: immunoSEQ multiplex PCR; TCRdb's copy keeps in-frame clones and lacks some. The table records roughly 60,000 clones, around 81% of them present only once.

Sequenced material: CD1b-GMM tetramer-negative cells sorted from PBMCs. The receptor's source is an adult woman with latent tuberculosis. This chain links TRBV4-2 with TRBJ2-3; TRBD2 aligns across 9 bases. CDR3 DNA: TGTGCCAGCAGCCCTTTTAGCGGGGGCCGCACAGATACGCAGTATTTT. This codes for CASSPFSGGRTDTQYF.